The clone carrying this T cell receptor beta chain was observed at least ten times. What it recognizes is unknown. This sample was included in a study of T cell repertoires in cytomegalovirus infection. For the study at large: Matching HLA type, along with CMV infection, was indicated by public TCR beta signatures. Points from the study as a whole: In two of eight donors, the top clonotype was HLA-C-restricted CMV-specific.

TCRdb redid the calling of the reads with MiXCR, one entry per CDR3 protein. This table holds hundreds of thousands of distinct CDR3 sequences, about a third found once. Losses at the gene ends were 5 bases for V and 2 bases for J; bases not matched to a gene: 13. CDR1 is SGHTA, CDR2 FQGNSA, per germline. CDR3 length: 19 residues. The input for sequencing was cultured CD8+ T cells from PBMCs, taken from culture after CMV antigen stimulation. This TCR came from a human donor in good health (CMV status not recorded). Some clones in this sample may be carry-over from other donors' samples. The chain uses TRBV7-2 and TRBJ2-3; TRBD2 matches 13 bases. CDR3 amino acids: CASSHNDPLAGGSTDTQYF. In DNA form, the CDR3 reads TGTGCCAGCAGCCATAATGACCCACTAGCGGGGGGGTCCACAGATACGCAGTATTTT.